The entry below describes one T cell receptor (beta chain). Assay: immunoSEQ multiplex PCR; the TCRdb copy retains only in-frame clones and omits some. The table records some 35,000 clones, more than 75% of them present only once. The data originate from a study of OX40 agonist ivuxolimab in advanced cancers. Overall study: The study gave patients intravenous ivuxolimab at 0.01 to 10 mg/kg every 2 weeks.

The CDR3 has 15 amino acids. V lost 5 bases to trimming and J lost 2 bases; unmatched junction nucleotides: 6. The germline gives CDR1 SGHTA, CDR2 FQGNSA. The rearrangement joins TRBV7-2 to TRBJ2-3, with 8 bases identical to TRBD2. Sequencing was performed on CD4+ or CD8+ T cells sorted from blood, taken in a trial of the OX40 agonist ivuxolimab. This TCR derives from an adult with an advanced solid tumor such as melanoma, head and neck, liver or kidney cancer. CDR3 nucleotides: TGTGCCAGCAGCATTATACTAGCGGTCACAGATACGCAGTATTTT. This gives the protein CASSIILAVTDTQYF.